This is a list of T cell receptor beta chains from one sample in a study of T cells expressing NK-cell markers. TCRdb re-analyzed the 5' RACE reads; it lists each CDR3 protein once, without DNA. The sample data list about 260,000 distinct CDR3 sequences. Sequencing used blood T cells: a sorted CD56 or NKG2C T cell subset, CD4+ or CD8+ T cells, or bulk PBMC T cells (not recorded which). The receptors originated from a man younger than 30 in good health. The CDR3 runs from the conserved cysteine through the conserved F or W.

>TRBV5-1|TRBJ2-2
CASSLDGPPNTGELFF
>TRBV27|TRBJ2-1
CASSRPRAGVSYNEQFF
>TRBV20-1|TRBJ2-5
CSARGSIPGETQYF
>TRBV24-1|TRBJ2-1
CATSDRGEKQFF
>TRBV12-3/TRBV12-4|TRBJ1-2
CASSFRGGVRGYTF
>TRBV11-2|TRBJ2-1
CASSSKTLGPYNEQFF
>TRBV12-3/TRBV12-4|TRBJ2-6
CASSLVMGPGANVLTF
>TRBV6-5|TRBJ2-5
CASSYSRGMRQETQYF
>TRBV3-1|TRBJ1-2
CASSQDYVGYTF
>TRBV3-1|TRBJ1-1
CASSLQGVAEAFF
>TRBV30|TRBJ2-1
CAWSVGGEQFF
>TRBV12-5|TRBJ2-7
CASGLEIRTSGYYEQYF
>TRBV7-8|TRBJ2-3
CASSPRHTQYF
>TRBV4-3|TRBJ2-1
CASSLAGGLYNEQFF
>TRBV18|TRBJ1-4
CASSPLGGTNEKLFF
>TRBV18|TRBJ1-5
CASSPGTGGQPQHF
>TRBV20-1|TRBJ1-6
CSAQVQDGSPLHF
>TRBV12-3/TRBV12-4|TRBJ2-2
CASSPGGMNTGELFF
>TRBV12-3/TRBV12-4|TRBJ1-1
CASRLSTQVGTEAFF
>TRBV29-1|TRBJ1-2
CSGAGYDGYTF
>TRBV12-3/TRBV12-4|TRBJ2-1
CASSKLAGDEQFF
>TRBV10-2|TRBJ2-1
CASSEGKGYNEQFF
>TRBV6-1|TRBJ2-5
CASSLTTAGGPETQYF
>TRBV5-6|TRBJ2-7
CASSRGQAFLQDF
>TRBV5-5|TRBJ1-4
CASSWGRNNEKLFF
>TRBV5-1|TRBJ2-1
CASRGTSGITPTWGAEQFF
>TRBV29-1|TRBJ1-2
CSVGTGGSYGYTF
>TRBV25-1|TRBJ1-4
CASMKGQTNEKLFF
>TRBV6-5|TRBJ2-2
CASSYSRGRDTGELFF
>TRBV15|TRBJ2-1
CATSRGGRAGNEQFF
>TRBV5-4|TRBJ2-3
CASSRRGASTDTQYF
>TRBV20-1|TRBJ2-1
CSATGGGGNEQFF
>TRBV5-4|TRBJ2-3
CASSRGRGPPDTQYF
>TRBV11-2|TRBJ2-2
CASSLSSVGELFF
>TRBV30|TRBJ2-1
CAWRLFVNEQFF
>TRBV19|TRBJ2-3
CASKPLVADTQYF
>TRBV27|TRBJ2-7
CASSQIAGPYEQYF
>TRBV2|TRBJ1-1
CASSVRGGNTEAFF
>TRBV5-5|TRBJ2-3
CASSLTASTDTQYF
>TRBV11-2|TRBJ2-1
CASSFGGGREGFF
>TRBV7-2|TRBJ2-1
CASSLNVQYYNEQFF
>TRBV5-6|TRBJ1-5
CASSLDRGQGNQPQHF
>TRBV24-1|TRBJ2-5
CATSDPTGDQETQYF
>TRBV30|TRBJ2-1
CAWSAPTGTPFLLRQFF
>TRBV6-1|TRBJ2-1
CASRKLAYNEQFF
>TRBV24-1|TRBJ2-1
CATSVQGGVNEQFF